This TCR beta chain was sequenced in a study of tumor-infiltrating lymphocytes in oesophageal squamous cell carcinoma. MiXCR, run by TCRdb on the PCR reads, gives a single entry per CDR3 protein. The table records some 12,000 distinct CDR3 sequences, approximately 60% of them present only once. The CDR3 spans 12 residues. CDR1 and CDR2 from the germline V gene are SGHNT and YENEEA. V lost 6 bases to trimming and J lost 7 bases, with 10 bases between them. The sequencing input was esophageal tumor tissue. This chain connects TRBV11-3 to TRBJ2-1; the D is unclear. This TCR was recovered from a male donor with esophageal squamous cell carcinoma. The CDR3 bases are TGTGCCAGCAGTCCTGGGCAGAATGAGCAGTTCTTC. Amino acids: CASSPGQNEQFF.